This record covers a single T cell receptor beta chain. Its antigen is unknown. Base qualities are not recorded, but no much larger clone differs from it by a single base. As encoded in the germline V gene, CDR1 is SGHAT while CDR2 is FQNNGV. V loses 0 bases at its end and J loses 2 bases; junction bases beyond the gene matches: 4. Taken from cysteine to phenylalanine, the CDR3 has 16 residues. Solely the CDR3 DNA is kept, with 48 bases framed from the first base. This specimen belongs to a study of cytomegalovirus exposure and HLA in healthy donors (TCRdb year 2017). For the study in its entirety: An earlier analysis of some 550 of the donors reported roughly 300 Gb of sequence data and some 120 million unique TCR beta sequences from approximately 180 million T cells. An early release that covered 500 to 800 HLA-typed donors contained about 300 gigabases of sequencing data and roughly 84 million unique TCR sequences. Of the roughly 400 genotyped donors, over 65% fell in the genetic ancestry cluster associated with self-reported Caucasian donors. The study aimed to test whether cataloging public T cell receptors could reveal signatures of past pathogen exposure. Using immunosequencing, the study profiled T cell repertoires from fewer than 700 subjects and related those repertoires to cytomegalovirus serostatus. In addition to the first cohort of 666 subjects, a separate validation cohort of approximately 130 different subjects was used. To predict cytomegalovirus infection status, the study brought together high-throughput TCR immunosequencing, statistical association of individual TCRs with disease status, and machine learning. To study patterns of TCR occurrence, a later analysis re-analyzed previously published TCR beta repertoires from 700 or so donors and added high-resolution HLA genotyping. Rather than using new phenotypic data, the later analysis identified candidate immune exposures from TCR beta sequences and from how often those sequences occurred across donors. In an earlier analysis of roughly 600 of the donors, high-throughput TCR beta sequencing was used to judge whether each TCR beta V gene segment behaved as functional or pseudogenic. Donor age, sex, ethnicity and CMV serostatus were compiled alongside the repertoire data. In a later genetic analysis, genome-wide SNP genotypes for about 55% of the roughly 700 donors were used, and that subset was treated as a discovery cohort. Every discovery cohort repertoire had been produced on one sequencing platform. HLA typing covered class I and class II loci at four-digit resolution. The number of donors typed differed by locus, with roughly 620-640 for A, B, C, DRB1 and DQB1, roughly 520 for DQA1, approximately 580 for DPA1, and about 450 for DPB1. Because of strong linkage in the cohort, four to six DR-DQ haplotypes were treated as single units for association and clustering. Across 398 genotyped donors of the cohort, an average of about 240,000 unique TCR beta nucleotide sequences per donor were sequenced, and about a sixth of those sequences were non-productive. General study outcomes and caveats: A later analysis found that HLA-associated TCR beta chains were more clonally expanded and had lower generation probabilities than equally common non-associated chains. It was suggested by the authors that the approach could potentially be generalized to other disease states and immunological phenotypes. In a later analysis, the rate of TCR association differed among HLA loci, with DRB1 alleles having the most associated TCRs and HLA-C alleles having the fewest. A cluster of highly shared sequence variants was judged likely to be a technical artifact of the sequencing pipeline. According to a later genetic analysis, donors in an Asian-associated ancestry cluster had fewer N-insertions in productive TCRs than the approximately 700-donor mean. In an earlier analysis of approximately 590 of the donors, most TCR beta V segments appeared in productive rearrangements about 87% or about 30% of the time, broadly matching IMGT annotations. A later analysis reported that several top co-occurrence clusters appeared linked to parvovirus B19, influenza, CMV and Epstein-Barr virus. Roughly uniform sequencing depth across donors was assumed in presence/absence analyses, although this assumption may not hold. An association between a missense DCLRE1C variant and V-gene and J-gene trimming of TCR beta chains was found in a later genetic analysis and replicated in an independent cohort. Because counts were too low, roughly 16 rarely observed V segments, including chromosome 9 orphons, were left out of the earlier analysis of 587 of the donors. The classifier was reported to diagnose cytomegalovirus status with high specificity and sensitivity in both the original cohort and the validation cohort. In vitro tests confirmed that a few of the cytomegalovirus-associated TCR beta chains recognize cytomegalovirus antigens. Most TCR sequences were observed very rarely across donors, whereas some public TCRs were present in many individuals. Assigning TCR associations to individual alleles was difficult when HLA alleles, especially DR and DQ, strongly co-occurred. Linkage disequilibrium might explain the correlated functional status among segregating V segments, but an unknown experimental factor could not be excluded. Because HLA typing was missing for some donors at each locus, association tests included only the typed subset. A further reported finding was that TCR beta sequences accurately predicted the HLA-A and HLA-B alleles for most subjects in the first cohort. CMV serostatus was the only immune exposure information available for the cohort. In a later analysis, most CMV-associated TCR beta chains were found to appear HLA-restricted, with HLA associations seemingly driven largely by CMV exposure. Only TCR beta chains were sequenced in this cohort, and the absence of alpha or paired-chain data limited detectable features. In a later analysis, some 17,000 TCR beta sequences were associated with specific HLA alleles at a false discovery rate of 0.05. Because the 87-base-pair reads could not distinguish some IMGT-functional V segments, including TRBV6-2 and TRBV6-3, those segments were excluded. A total of fewer than 200 TCR beta chains were listed by the study as associated with cytomegalovirus.

In total, approximately 700 healthy bone marrow donors made up the cohort. All cohort members were sampled while nominally healthy, although unrecorded immune exposures were likely present. The donor tested CMV seronegative, placing the donor among the 352 seronegative members of the cohort. Each donor provided a peripheral blood sample, and peripheral blood mononuclear cells were used for TCR beta sequencing. The Qiagen DNeasy Blood Extraction Kit was used to extract genomic DNA from the blood cell samples. The library was obtained by the immunoSEQ multiplex PCR assay. For the multiplex PCR, a mixture combining 60 forward primers for TCR Vbeta segments and 13 reverse primers for TCR Jbeta segments was used. Amplification of the CDR3 region of rearranged TCR beta genes was performed with a multiplex PCR assay on genomic DNA. Amplified TCR beta libraries were sequenced as 87-base-pair reads on the Illumina HiSeq System. The original pipeline was this. Across the roughly 600 repertoires, a later analysis counted tens of millions of unique TCR beta chains, around 11 million of which were shared by at least two donors. To remove PCR and sequencing errors, raw reads were error-corrected and collapsed into unique sequences using a nearest-neighbor algorithm that merged closely related sequences. To assign V, D and J gene segments, CDR3 sequences were aligned to IMGT reference sequences. For a sequence to be retained, a match of at least six nucleotides to both a V gene segment and a J gene segment was required. Rearrangements were classified as productive when the CDR3 lacked stop codons and remained in frame with V and J, and all other rearrangements were classified as non-productive. Following IMGT convention, CDR3 was defined as the stretch from the second conserved V-encoded cysteine to the conserved J-encoded phenylalanine. Sequences without an unambiguous match to a single V gene segment were excluded from the earlier analysis of about 630 of the donors. An earlier analysis of fewer than 750 of the donors classified V segments as functional when productive rearrangements were above 56.7% and as segregating when the standard deviation between donors was above 5%. A statistical classification framework was developed to diagnose cytomegalovirus status using the catalog of TCR beta chain sequences. In a later analysis, V and J genes were assigned by comparing TCR nucleotide sequences against IMGT/GENE-DB human TR gene sequences. In a later analysis, CDR3 sequences and most-parsimonious VDJ recombination scenarios were assigned using the TCRdist pipeline. In a later analysis, each TCR beta chain was defined by its CDR3 amino acid sequence together with its V-gene family, and reads without a unique V-gene family were excluded. As a way to deal with suspected cross-contamination and a sequencing artifact, a later analysis dropped 450 to 700 nucleotide sequences that were highly shared and had low generation probability. In a later analysis, a clonal expansion index for each public chain was calculated from normalized within-repertoire ranks of inferred template counts. Generation probabilities in a later analysis came from a VDJ recombination model fitted to out-of-frame rearrangements, and those results were checked against IGoR. In a later analysis, hypergeometric tests were used to score TCR-TCR, TCR-HLA and TCR-CMV co-occurrence, with a repertoire-size bias correction applied to TCR pairs. In a later analysis, false discovery rates were estimated by permuting HLA or CMV assignments 20 times. In a later analysis, co-occurring TCRs were grouped using DBSCAN, with TCRdist sequence similarity added in when clustering inside HLA-allele-positive subsets. For co-occurrence clustering, repertoires with fewer than 30,000 or more than 120,000 public chains were excluded, along with five repertoires with anomalous nucleotide sharing. TCRdb mirrors the immuneACCESS table, restricted to in-frame sequences. Some clones are absent from its copies; in checked studies, under half trace to an unresolved V gene, and the reason for the others is unknown. Clone size and V and J calls were adopted from that table, with D and trimming inferred from the DNA. The sample contains fewer than 200,000 clones, approximately 80% of them found a single time. The ten largest clones capture roughly 4.7% of the sample.

The sequencing sample was made of PBMCs. The sequence was obtained from a man aged 25-40 years in good health and CMV-seronegative. The sequence links TRBV11-2 to TRBJ2-7, with 10 junctional bases fitting TRBD2. Read as DNA, the sequence is TGTGCCAGCAGCTTAGAGTTTACTAGCGGGGCCTACGAGCAGTACTTC. The encoded protein is CASSLEFTSGAYEQYF.